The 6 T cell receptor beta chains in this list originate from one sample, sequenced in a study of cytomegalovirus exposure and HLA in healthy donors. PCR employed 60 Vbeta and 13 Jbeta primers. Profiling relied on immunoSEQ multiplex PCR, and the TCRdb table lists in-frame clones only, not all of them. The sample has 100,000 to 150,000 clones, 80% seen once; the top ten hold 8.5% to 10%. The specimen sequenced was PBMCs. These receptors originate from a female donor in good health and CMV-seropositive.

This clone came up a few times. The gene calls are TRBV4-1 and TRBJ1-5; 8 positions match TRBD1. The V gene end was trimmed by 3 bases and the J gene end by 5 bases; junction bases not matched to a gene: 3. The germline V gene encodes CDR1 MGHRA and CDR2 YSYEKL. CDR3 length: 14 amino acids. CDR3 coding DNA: TGCGCCAGCAGCCATACAGGGGGAGATCAGCCCCAGCATTTT. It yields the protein CASSHTGGDQPQHF.

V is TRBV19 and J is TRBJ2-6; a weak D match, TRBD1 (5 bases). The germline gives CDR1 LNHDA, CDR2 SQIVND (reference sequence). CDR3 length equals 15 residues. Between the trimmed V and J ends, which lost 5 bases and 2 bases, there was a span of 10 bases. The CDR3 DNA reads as TGTGCCAGTAGTCAAGGGGCAGCTGGGGCCAACGTCCTGACTTTC. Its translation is CASSQGAAGANVLTF.

In nucleotides, the CDR3 is TGCAGCGTTTCACAGGGGGCTTCCGAGCAGTACTTC. Translation gives CSVSQGASEQYF. The chain carries TRBV29-1 and TRBJ2-7, with TRBD1 matching over 9 bases. The germline V gene encodes CDR1 SQVTM and CDR2 ANQGSEA. The CDR3 runs 12 residues. The junction had 5 bases not matched to a gene; V was cut back by 5 bases and J by 6 bases.

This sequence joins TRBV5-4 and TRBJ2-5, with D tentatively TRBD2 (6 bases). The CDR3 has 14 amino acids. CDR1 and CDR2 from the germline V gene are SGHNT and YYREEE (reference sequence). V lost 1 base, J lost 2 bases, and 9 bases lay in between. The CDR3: CASSLRRGQETQYF. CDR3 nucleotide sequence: TGTGCCAGCAGCTTGCGGCGGGGACAAGAGACCCAGTACTTC.

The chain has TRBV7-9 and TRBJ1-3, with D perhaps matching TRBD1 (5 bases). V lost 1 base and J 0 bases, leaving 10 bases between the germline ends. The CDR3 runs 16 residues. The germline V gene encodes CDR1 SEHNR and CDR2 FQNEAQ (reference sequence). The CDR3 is CASSLGQFDSGNTIYF. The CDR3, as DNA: TGTGCCAGCAGCTTAGGACAGTTCGACTCTGGAAACACCATATATTTT.

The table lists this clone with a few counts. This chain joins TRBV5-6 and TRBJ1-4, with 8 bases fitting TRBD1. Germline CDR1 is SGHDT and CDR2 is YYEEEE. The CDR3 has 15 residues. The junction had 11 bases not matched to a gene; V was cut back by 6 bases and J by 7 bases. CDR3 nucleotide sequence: TGTGCCAGCACGAGTACAGGGACAGGTGGTGAAAAACTGTTTTTT. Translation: CASTSTGTGGEKLFF.